This entry lists 13 T cell receptor beta chains sequenced from one sample in a study of identical twins. One entry per CDR3 protein results from TCRdb running MiXCR on the 5' RACE reads. The table records approximately 700,000 distinct CDR3 sequences, 5.5% to 6.5% of them present only once. What was sequenced was naive T cells sorted from blood. The receptor source for this set is a man between 18 and 35 years old in good health.

This clonotype was observed at least ten times. The chain couples TRBV7-9 to TRBJ1-1; 8 bases are a match to TRBD1. The V and J ends lost 5 bases and 3 bases, in that order; junction bases with no gene match: 8. The CDR3 has 15 residues. Germline values: CDR1 SEHNR, CDR2 FQNEAQ (reference sequence). CDR3 DNA: TGTGCCAGCAGCCCTAGACAGGGGATCCACACTGAAGCTTTCTTT. Protein product: CASSPRQGIHTEAFF.

The table lists this clonotype with many counts. This chain connects TRBV29-1 to TRBJ2-5, with D maybe TRBD2 (6 bases). Between the trimmed V and J ends, which lost 6 bases and 4 bases, there was a span of 15 bases. Germline assignment: CDR1 SQVTM and CDR2 ANQGSEA. There are 13 residues in the CDR3. The CDR3 DNA reads as TGCAGCGTCCTGCGCGTGGGGGGAGAGACCCAGTACTTC. Its protein is CSVLRVGGETQYF.

In its sample, this clonotype was seen a few times. The CDR3 protein is CASSISSATNTEAFF. CDR3 in DNA: TGTGCCAGTAGTATTAGTTCGGCCACGAACACTGAAGCTTTCTTT. V usage is TRBV19 and J usage is TRBJ1-1; D not certain. V was shortened by 3 bases and J by 1 base, with 12 bases between the two germline ends. The CDR3 spans 15 residues. Germline CDR1 LNHDA, CDR2 SQIVND (reference sequence).

This clonotype occurred many times. This chain links TRBV12-3 or TRBV12-4 with TRBJ2-5; possible D gene TRBD2, 7 bases. The CDR3 consists of 16 residues. Trimming left V 4 bases short and J 3 bases short, with 18 bases between. The DNA of the CDR3 is TGTGCCAGCAGTTCGGGGGCGGGAGCTGGGGAAGAGACCCAGTACTTC. Translated, it gives CASSSGAGAGEETQYF.

In DNA, the CDR3 is TGTGCCAGCAGCTCCAGCCTTAGCGGGAAGGAGGAGCAGTACTTC. This codes for CASSSSLSGKEEQYF. The genes are TRBV13 and TRBJ2-7, with 8 nucleotides matching TRBD2. The V gene end was trimmed by 4 bases and the J gene end by 7 bases; junction bases not matched to a gene: 12. The CDR3 consists of 15 residues. The germline V gene has CDR1 PRHDT and CDR2 FYEKMQ (reference sequence).

This chain uses TRBV12-5 with TRBJ1-6, with 8 bases identical to TRBD1. Trimming took 2 bases from V and 7 from J; bases not matched to a gene: 10. Germline V gene sequence: CDR1 LGHNT, CDR2 FRNRAP. The CDR3 is made up of 17 amino acids. For the CDR3, the DNA is TGTGCTAGTGGTTTGCCGACAGGGGCTAGAGGGAATTCACCCCTCCACTTT. Translating it yields CASGLPTGARGNSPLHF.

This clonotype was observed many times. The chain uses TRBV4-3 and TRBJ1-2; 7 bases are shared with TRBD1. This CDR3 has 16 amino acids. The germline V gene has CDR1 LGHNA and CDR2 YSLEER. V was clipped by 0 bases and J by 5 bases; unmatched bases: 9. CDR3 nucleotides: TGCGCCAGCAGCCAAGATAGGGGGCTAAGACCTTATGGCTACACCTTC. Protein sequence: CASSQDRGLRPYGYTF.

This clonotype was found many times. The V call is TRBV12-3 or TRBV12-4, the J call TRBJ1-4; TRBD1 agrees at 7 bases. The CDR3 consists of 14 residues. Trimming removed 3 bases from V and 8 bases from J; junction bases left unmatched: 6. The CDR3 region is CASSFSGGGEKLFF. For the CDR3, the DNA is TGTGCCAGCAGTTTTTCCGGAGGGGGCGAAAAACTGTTTTTT.

V and J are TRBV15 and TRBJ2-7, with a tentative D call TRBD2 (6 bases). CDR3 length: 13 residues. CDR1 LNHNV and CDR2 YYDKDF come from the germline V gene (reference sequence). Trimming left V 2 bases short and J 2 bases short, with 7 bases between. The CDR3 DNA is TGTGCCACCAGCAGACCGGGAGCCTACGAGCAGTACTTC. It is translated as CATSRPGAYEQYF.

This clonotype was counted a few times. The chain couples TRBV10-2 to TRBJ1-3, with 9 bases that match TRBD1. This CDR3 comprises 17 residues. Germline V gene lookup returns CDR1 WSHSY and CDR2 SAAADI. V was clipped by 0 bases and J by 3 bases; unmatched bases: 6. For the CDR3, the DNA is TGCGCCAGCAGTGAGTCCCTACAGGGGGCTTATGGAAACACCATATATTTT. Translated, it gives CASSESLQGAYGNTIYF.

This clonotype was seen only a few times. The chain uses TRBV11-2 and TRBJ2-1; a weak D match, TRBD2 (5 bases). Trimming removed 1 base at V and 4 bases at J, with 14 bases between. There are 16 residues in the CDR3. Germline values: CDR1 SGHAT, CDR2 FQNNGV. The CDR3: CASSLAPGIRYNEQFF. CDR3 bases: TGTGCCAGCAGCTTAGCCCCGGGAATACGTTACAATGAGCAGTTCTTC.

This clonotype was seen a few times. The J gene is TRBJ2-1, the V gene TRBV2; 13 nucleotides line up with TRBD2. This CDR3 is built from 15 residues. Germline lookup yields CDR1 SNHLY and CDR2 FYNNEI. The J segment lost 8 bases and the V segment lost 6 bases, leaving 7 bases of the junction unmatched. CDR3 protein: CASRRTSGSYDEQFF. DNA for the CDR3: TGTGCCAGCAGGAGGACTAGCGGGAGTTATGATGAGCAGTTCTTC.

The rearrangement links TRBV3-1 to TRBJ1-2; D ambiguous. The germline gives CDR1 LGHDT, CDR2 YNNKEL (reference sequence). The CDR3 spans 12 residues. Trimming took off 0 bases at V and 8 bases at J, with 7 bases between the two ends. Here the CDR3 DNA reads TGTGCCAGCAGCCAAGACCTTAGCGGCTACACCTTC. Translated, it gives CASSQDLSGYTF.